A selection of T cell receptor beta chains follows, all from one sample in a study of T cells in Graves' hyperthyroidism and ophthalmopathy. TCRdb called the multiplex PCR reads again in MiXCR, with one record for every CDR3 protein. The sample gives hundreds of thousands of distinct CDR3 sequences, about a sixth of which show up once; around 14% is in the top ten. Material for sequencing was blood. These receptors originate from a woman aged 18-35 years with Graves' hyperthyroidism. CDR3s include the opening cysteine and the closing phenylalanine or tryptophan. Fields, in order: D gene, clone size, V gene, J gene, CDR3 protein, CDR3 DNA. D genes are given only for firm matches. A clone size is listed for some rows: how often the clone was seen (once, few, many), or a class if it is expanded.

d_call: NA
clone_size: many
v_call: TRBV28
j_call: TRBJ2-1
cdr3_aa: CASSSGTWSNEQFF
cdr3_nt: TGTGCCAGCAGTTCTGGGACTTGGAGCAATGAGCAGTTCTTC

d_call: NA
clone_size: few
v_call: TRBV19
j_call: TRBJ1-5
cdr3_aa: CASRIEFDKLYLSNQPQHF
cdr3_nt: TGTGCCAGTAGGATCGAGTTCGATAAGCTTTACCTTAGCAATCAGCCCCAGCATTTT

d_call: TRBD1
clone_size: many
v_call: TRBV18
j_call: TRBJ2-7
cdr3_aa: CASSPQGASSYEQYF
cdr3_nt: TGTGCCAGCTCACCACAGGGGGCGAGCTCCTACGAGCAGTACTTC

d_call: TRBD1
clone_size: many
v_call: TRBV6-1
j_call: TRBJ1-1
cdr3_aa: CASWDRKNTEAFF
cdr3_nt: TGTGCCAGCTGGGACAGAAAGAACACTGAAGCTTTCTTT

d_call: TRBD1
clone_size: many
v_call: TRBV15
j_call: TRBJ2-3
cdr3_aa: CATSREAVGGEGTDTQYF
cdr3_nt: TGTGCCACCAGCAGAGAAGCTGTAGGGGGCGAGGGCACAGATACGCAGTATTTT

d_call: NA
clone_size: many
v_call: TRBV20-1
j_call: TRBJ2-3
cdr3_aa: CSARPPRGAVSTDTQYF
cdr3_nt: TGCAGTGCTAGACCTCCACGGGGGGCGGTGAGCACAGATACGCAGTATTTT

d_call: NA
clone_size: few
v_call: TRBV20-1
j_call: TRBJ1-1
cdr3_aa: CSADDQVNTEAFF
cdr3_nt: TGCAGTGCGGACGACCAGGTGAACACTGAGGCTTTCTTT

d_call: NA
clone_size: few
v_call: TRBV7-9
j_call: TRBJ1-5
cdr3_aa: CASSPYPGGQNSNQPQHF
cdr3_nt: TGTGCCAGCAGCCCCTACCCCGGGGGGCAGAATAGCAATCAGCCCCAGCATTTT

d_call: NA
clone_size: NA
v_call: TRBV2
j_call: TRBJ1-2
cdr3_aa: CASTRPLYGYTF
cdr3_nt: TGTGCCAGCACCCGGCCCCTCTATGGCTACACCTTC

d_call: NA
clone_size: NA
v_call: TRBV6-9
j_call: TRBJ2-7
cdr3_aa: CASSSDRRTYEQYF
cdr3_nt: TGTGCCAGCAGTTCTGACAGGAGAACCTACGAGCAGTACTTC

d_call: NA
clone_size: NA
v_call: TRBV10-1
j_call: TRBJ2-1
cdr3_aa: CASSVSAGEQFF
cdr3_nt: TGCGCCAGCAGTGTCTCGGCGGGTGAGCAGTTCTTC

d_call: TRBD2
clone_size: many
v_call: TRBV28
j_call: TRBJ2-1
cdr3_aa: CASNRLAGGLNEQFF
cdr3_nt: TGTGCCAGCAATCGACTAGCGGGAGGGCTGAATGAGCAGTTCTTC

d_call: TRBD2
clone_size: many
v_call: TRBV20-1
j_call: TRBJ2-5
cdr3_aa: CSGERGTQETQYF
cdr3_nt: TGCAGTGGGGAGCGGGGAACCCAAGAGACCCAGTACTTC

d_call: NA
clone_size: many
v_call: TRBV12-3/TRBV12-4
j_call: TRBJ1-1
cdr3_aa: CASSSTFFVNTEAFF
cdr3_nt: TGTGCCAGCAGTTCGACCTTCTTCGTGAACACTGAAGCTTTCTTT

d_call: NA
clone_size: many
v_call: TRBV5-5
j_call: TRBJ2-7
cdr3_aa: CASSSTSNVAYEQYF
cdr3_nt: TGTGCCAGCAGCAGTACTAGTAACGTCGCCTACGAGCAGTACTTC

d_call: NA
clone_size: many
v_call: TRBV11-2
j_call: TRBJ2-1
cdr3_aa: CASSFLDLEGPEQFF
cdr3_nt: TGTGCCAGCAGCTTCTTAGATTTAGAAGGCCCTGAGCAGTTCTTC

d_call: TRBD2
clone_size: NA
v_call: TRBV7-9
j_call: TRBJ2-1
cdr3_aa: CASSLLSGRDNEQFF
cdr3_nt: TGTGCCAGCAGCTTACTAAGCGGGAGGGACAATGAGCAGTTCTTC

d_call: TRBD1
clone_size: many
v_call: TRBV13
j_call: TRBJ2-7
cdr3_aa: CASSFTDRDSYEQYF
cdr3_nt: TGTGCCAGCAGCTTCACGGACAGGGACTCCTACGAGCAGTACTTC

d_call: TRBD1
clone_size: many
v_call: TRBV27
j_call: TRBJ2-7
cdr3_aa: CASSKNSGQLLGEQYF
cdr3_nt: TGTGCCAGCAGTAAAAACTCGGGACAGCTGTTAGGGGAGCAGTACTTC

d_call: TRBD1
clone_size: NA
v_call: TRBV11-3
j_call: TRBJ2-3
cdr3_aa: CASSLGETGADTQYF
cdr3_nt: TGTGCCAGCAGCTTAGGGGAGACAGGGGCAGATACGCAGTATTTT

d_call: TRBD2
clone_size: many
v_call: TRBV12-3/TRBV12-4
j_call: TRBJ2-1
cdr3_aa: CASSSSGRVYNEQFF
cdr3_nt: TGTGCCAGCAGTTCCAGCGGGAGGGTCTACAATGAGCAGTTCTTC

d_call: TRBD2
clone_size: NA
v_call: TRBV2
j_call: TRBJ2-3
cdr3_aa: CASSEAGLAGSDTQYF
cdr3_nt: TGTGCCAGCAGTGAAGCGGGACTAGCGGGCTCCGATACGCAGTATTTT

d_call: NA
clone_size: many
v_call: TRBV28
j_call: TRBJ1-2
cdr3_aa: CASSRTGSYGYTF
cdr3_nt: TGTGCCAGCAGTCGTACAGGGTCCTATGGCTACACCTTC

d_call: NA
clone_size: many
v_call: TRBV14
j_call: TRBJ1-1
cdr3_aa: CASSRGLRNTEAFF
cdr3_nt: TGTGCCAGCAGCCGCGGACTGAGGAACACTGAAGCTTTCTTT

d_call: TRBD1
clone_size: many
v_call: TRBV28
j_call: TRBJ1-1
cdr3_aa: CASSAGTVMNTEAFF
cdr3_nt: TGTGCCAGCAGTGCCGGGACAGTGATGAACACTGAAGCTTTCTTT

d_call: TRBD1
clone_size: NA
v_call: TRBV6-4
j_call: TRBJ2-3
cdr3_aa: CASSDSGQADTQYF
cdr3_nt: TGTGCCAGCAGTGACTCGGGACAGGCAGATACGCAGTATTTT

d_call: TRBD2
clone_size: many
v_call: TRBV6-1
j_call: TRBJ2-3
cdr3_aa: CASSFGLAGDSDTQYF
cdr3_nt: TGTGCCAGCAGCTTCGGACTAGCGGGAGATTCAGATACGCAGTATTTT

d_call: TRBD1
clone_size: NA
v_call: TRBV11-2
j_call: TRBJ2-7
cdr3_aa: CASSTGQGAYEQYF
cdr3_nt: TGTGCCAGCAGCACGGGACAGGGGGCCTACGAGCAGTACTTC

d_call: TRBD1
clone_size: many
v_call: TRBV28
j_call: TRBJ1-2
cdr3_aa: CATGTGAYGYTF
cdr3_nt: TGTGCCACCGGGACAGGGGCCTATGGCTACACCTTC

d_call: TRBD2
clone_size: NA
v_call: TRBV12-3/TRBV12-4
j_call: TRBJ2-1
cdr3_aa: CASSLALSGSSYNEQFF
cdr3_nt: TGTGCCAGCAGTTTAGCGCTCAGCGGGAGCTCCTACAATGAGCAGTTCTTC

d_call: NA
clone_size: many
v_call: TRBV7-9
j_call: TRBJ2-5
cdr3_aa: CASSSSWGVGLGETQYF
cdr3_nt: TGTGCCAGCAGCTCCTCTTGGGGAGTCGGGCTCGGAGAGACCCAGTACTTC

d_call: NA
clone_size: many
v_call: TRBV6-5
j_call: TRBJ2-5
cdr3_aa: CASSYSRGKETQYF
cdr3_nt: TGTGCCAGCAGTTACTCCCGGGGTAAAGAGACCCAGTACTTC

d_call: NA
clone_size: NA
v_call: TRBV4-1
j_call: TRBJ2-5
cdr3_aa: CASSQGPHGETQYF
cdr3_nt: TGCGCCAGCAGCCAGGGACCCCATGGGGAGACCCAGTACTTC

d_call: NA
clone_size: many
v_call: TRBV7-3
j_call: TRBJ2-1
cdr3_aa: CASSFTGTTIRNEQFF
cdr3_nt: TGTGCCAGCAGCTTCACCGGGACAACTATCCGCAATGAGCAGTTCTTC

d_call: TRBD1
clone_size: many
v_call: TRBV5-1
j_call: TRBJ1-2
cdr3_aa: CASSLETGVYGYTF
cdr3_nt: TGCGCCAGCAGCTTGGAAACAGGGGTCTATGGCTACACCTTC

d_call: TRBD1
clone_size: few
v_call: TRBV20-1
j_call: TRBJ2-7
cdr3_aa: CSAETGTGVYEQYF
cdr3_nt: TGCAGTGCAGAAACCGGGACAGGGGTTTACGAGCAGTACTTC

d_call: NA
clone_size: NA
v_call: TRBV5-1
j_call: TRBJ2-7
cdr3_aa: CASSLGAGSTYEQYF
cdr3_nt: TGCGCCAGCAGCTTGGGGGCGGGATCAACCTACGAGCAGTACTTC

d_call: TRBD2
clone_size: NA
v_call: TRBV6-1
j_call: TRBJ2-7
cdr3_aa: CASSGDPSGSSYEQYF
cdr3_nt: TGTGCCAGCAGTGGAGATCCTAGCGGGAGCTCCTACGAGCAGTACTTC

d_call: TRBD1
clone_size: few
v_call: TRBV20-1
j_call: TRBJ2-4
cdr3_aa: CSAIRDRWAKNIQYF
cdr3_nt: TGCAGTGCTATAAGGGACAGGTGGGCCAAAAACATTCAGTACTTC

d_call: TRBD1
clone_size: many
v_call: TRBV7-2
j_call: TRBJ2-7
cdr3_aa: CASSLAAGGQYEQYF
cdr3_nt: TGTGCCAGCAGCTTAGCGGCAGGGGGCCAATACGAGCAGTACTTC

d_call: NA
clone_size: NA
v_call: TRBV14
j_call: TRBJ2-7
cdr3_aa: CASSQAGTGEQYF
cdr3_nt: TGTGCCAGCAGCCAAGCCGGAACTGGCGAGCAGTACTTC